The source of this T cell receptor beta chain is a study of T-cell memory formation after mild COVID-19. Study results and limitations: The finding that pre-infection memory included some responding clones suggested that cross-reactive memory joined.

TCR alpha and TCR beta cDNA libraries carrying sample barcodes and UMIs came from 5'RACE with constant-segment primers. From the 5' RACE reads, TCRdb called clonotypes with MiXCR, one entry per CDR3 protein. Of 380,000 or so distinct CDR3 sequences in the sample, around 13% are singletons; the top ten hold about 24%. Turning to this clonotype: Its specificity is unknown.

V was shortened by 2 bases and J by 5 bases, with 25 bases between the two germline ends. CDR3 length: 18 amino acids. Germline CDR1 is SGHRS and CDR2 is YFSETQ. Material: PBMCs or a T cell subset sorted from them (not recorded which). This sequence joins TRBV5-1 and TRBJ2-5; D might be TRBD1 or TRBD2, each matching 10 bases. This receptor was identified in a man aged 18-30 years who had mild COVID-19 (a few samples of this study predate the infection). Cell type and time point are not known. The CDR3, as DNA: TGCGCCAGCAGCTTCCAGCCGGGACTAGCGACAGGGGGCGAGACCCAGTACTTC. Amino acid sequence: CASSFQPGLATGGETQYF. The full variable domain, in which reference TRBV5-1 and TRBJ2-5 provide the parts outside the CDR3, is KAGVTQTPRYLIKTRGQQVTLSCSPISGHRSVSWYQQTPGQGLQFLFEYFSETQRNKGNFPGRFSGRQFSNSRSEMNVSTLELGDSALYLCASSFQPGLATGGETQYFGPGTRLLVL.